Here is one T cell receptor beta chain with its context. This CDR3 is built from 14 residues. Germline loops: CDR1 LGHDT, CDR2 YNNKEL (reference sequence). Trimming removed 4 bases from V and 9 bases from J, with 13 bases in between. This record belongs to a study of T-cell reconstitution after alpha-beta-depleted transplantation in children. It was with unique molecular identifiers that the TCRbeta library was prepared. MiXCR, applied by TCRdb to the PCR reads, yields one record per CDR3 protein. The repertoire holds just over 350,000 distinct CDR3 sequences, with about an eighth as singletons. The material was PBMCs, obtained from the stem cell graft. This clonotype was obtained from a human donor who donated a stem cell graft to a child with Fanconi anemia. V gene TRBV3-1 combines with J gene TRBJ1-6; D is possibly TRBD1 (5 bases). The DNA for the CDR3 is TGTGCCAGCAGCCCCCTCCAGGGAGGTTCACCCCTCCACTTT. It encodes CASSPLQGGSPLHF. Full variable domain (rest looked up from reference TRBV3-1 and TRBJ1-6): DTAVSQTPKYLVTQMGNDKSIKCEQNLGHDTMYWYKQDSKKFLKIMFSYNNKELIINETVPNRFSPKSPDKAHLNLHINSLELGDSAVYFCASSPLQGGSPLHFGNGTRLTVT.